This entry lists 24 T cell receptor beta chains sequenced from one sample in a study of cytomegalovirus exposure and HLA in healthy donors. 13 Jbeta primers and 60 Vbeta primers were used for the PCR. Sequencing was performed with immunoSEQ multiplex PCR; in TCRdb, only in-frame clones are kept and a portion is missing. The sample contains under 200,000 clones, roughly 73% of which appear only once. Sequencing input: PBMCs. These receptors all stem from a female donor in good health and CMV-seronegative.

The chain carries TRBV21-1 and TRBJ1-5. TRBV21-1 is flagged as a pseudogene. The CDR3 loop spans 14 amino acids. CDR3 bases: TGTGCCAGCAGCAAATTTAAGCCTAATCAGCCCCAGCATTTT. It codes for CASSKFKPNQPQHF.

As for this clone: Relative to the germline gene, one junction end is altered; a read error may explain this. This rearrangement joins TRBV5-5 to TRBJ1-2; a weak D match, TRBD1 (5 bases). The germline V gene encodes CDR1 SGHKS and CDR2 YYEKEE (reference sequence). There are 14 residues in the CDR3. The CDR3 reads CASSLGGGLDGYTF. In DNA form, the CDR3 reads TGTGCCAGCAGTTTGGGGGGGGGATTAGATGGCTACACCTTC.

The chain links TRBV19 to TRBJ2-7; a weak D match, TRBD2 (6 bases). Germline V gene data show CDR1 as LNHDA and CDR2 as SQIVND (reference sequence). This CDR3 contains 14 residues. Trimming shortened V by 11 bases and J by 4 bases, and 21 bases separated the two germline ends. CDR3 DNA sequence: TGTGCCTCCAGTCCATTAGCCGGGGGATACGAGCAGTACTTC. Protein sequence: CASSPLAGGYEQYF. Combining the CDR3 with reference TRBV19 and TRBJ2-7 gives the whole variable domain DGGITQSPKYLFRKEGQNVTLSCEQNLNHDAMYWYRQDPGQGLRLIYYSQIVNDFQKGDIAEGYSVSREKKESFPLTVTSAQKNPTAFYLCASSPLAGGYEQYFGPGTRLTVT.

The chain links TRBV11-3 to TRBJ2-2, with D unclear. Trimming removed 1 base from V and 5 bases from J, with 11 bases in between. The germline V gene has CDR1 SGHNT and CDR2 YENEEA. The CDR3 extends over 15 amino acids. The CDR3 sequence: CASSLGSLRTGELFF. CDR3 DNA: TGTGCCAGCAGCTTAGGCTCCTTACGGACCGGGGAGCTGTTTTTT. Together with reference TRBV11-3 and TRBJ2-2, the CDR3 gives the full variable domain: EAGVVQSPRYKIIEKKQPVAFWCNPISGHNTLYWYLQNLGQGPELLIRYENEEAVDDSQLPKDRFSAERLKGVDSTLKIQPAELGDSAVYLCASSLGSLRTGELFFGEGSRLTVL.

The CDR3 nucleotides read TGTGCCAGCAGTTACCCAACAGGAAATACCTACGAGCAGTACTTC. The encoded protein is CASSYPTGNTYEQYF. V usage is TRBV6-6 and J usage is TRBJ2-7, with a weak D call TRBD1 (5 bases). The V end lost 2 bases, the J end lost 2 bases, and 13 bases lay between the germline ends. This CDR3 comprises 15 residues. Germline V gene lookup returns CDR1 MNHNY and CDR2 SVGAGI (reference sequence).

The table lists this clone with a count of one. J is TRBJ2-2 and V is TRBV5-4; 7 bases align to TRBD2. The CDR3 runs to 13 residues. V was pared by 7 bases and J by 4 bases, with 4 bases of the junction left unmatched. From germline, CDR1 is SGHNT and CDR2 YYREEE (reference sequence). The CDR3 DNA reads TGTGCCAGCGACGGGGGGATCACCGGGGAGCTGTTTTTT. This codes for CASDGGITGELFF.

The rearrangement joins TRBV5-1 to TRBJ1-4; tentative D call: TRBD1 (5 bases). V was shortened by 2 bases and J by 2 bases, with 13 bases between the two germline ends. Per the germline V gene, CDR1 is SGHRS and CDR2 is YFSETQ. The CDR3 has 16 residues. CDR3 DNA sequence: TGCGCCAGCAGCTTATTGGGGCGGGGGACTAATGAAAAACTGTTTTTT. It yields the protein CASSLLGRGTNEKLFF.

V gene TRBV7-9 combines with J gene TRBJ1-1; D is ambiguous. Trimming left V 1 base short and J 4 bases short, with 10 bases between. The CDR3 length is 14 residues. Germline V gene sequence: CDR1 SEHNR, CDR2 FQNEAQ (reference sequence). Here the CDR3 DNA reads TGTGCCAGCAGCTTAGATCTGGCGGTCACTGAAGCTTTCTTT. Protein sequence: CASSLDLAVTEAFF.

This clone showed up just a few times. This chain uses TRBV19 with TRBJ1-1; 8 nucleotides align to TRBD1. CDR1 and CDR2 from the germline V gene are LNHDA and SQIVND (reference sequence). CDR3 length: 16 residues. J lost 1 base, V lost 4 bases, and 8 bases had no gene match. CDR3: CASSTARQGTNTEAFF. CDR3 nucleotide sequence: TGTGCCAGTAGTACAGCCCGACAGGGGACGAACACTGAAGCTTTCTTT.

The gene calls are TRBV6-5 and TRBJ2-5; 8 bases line up with TRBD1. The CDR3 is 15 residues long. The germline V gene encodes CDR1 MNHEY and CDR2 SVGAGI. V lost 2 bases to trimming and J lost 2 bases; unmatched junction nucleotides: 4. The chain's CDR3 is CASSYHTGGQETQYF. Written as DNA, the CDR3 is TGTGCCAGCAGTTACCATACAGGGGGGCAAGAGACCCAGTACTTC.

The CDR3 reads CASSQGRVKANTGELFF. In DNA form, the CDR3 reads TGCGCCAGCAGCCAAGGCAGGGTTAAAGCGAACACCGGGGAGCTGTTTTTT. This sequence joins TRBV4-3 and TRBJ2-2, with D maybe TRBD1 (5 bases). Germline assignment: CDR1 LGHNA and CDR2 YSLEER. The CDR3 length is 17 residues. Trimming shortened V by 1 base and J by 0 bases, and 12 bases separated the two germline ends.

This chain connects TRBV10-3 to TRBJ1-1; 7 bases line up with TRBD1. V was clipped by 0 bases and J by 5 bases; unmatched bases: 12. The germline V gene encodes CDR1 ENHRY and CDR2 SYGVKD. The CDR3 runs to 17 residues. CDR3 protein: CAISESLDRVRGTEAFF. In DNA, the CDR3 is TGTGCCATCAGTGAGTCCCTTGACAGGGTGAGGGGAACTGAAGCTTTCTTT.

The V and J genes are TRBV5-1 and TRBJ1-3; tentative D call: TRBD1 (6 bases). The CDR3 has 18 residues. Trimming removed 0 bases from V and 0 bases from J, with 16 bases in between. Germline values: CDR1 SGHRS, CDR2 YFSETQ. This CDR3 is CASSLVGGLLFSGNTIYF. The CDR3 DNA is TGCGCCAGCAGCTTGGTCGGGGGGCTCCTATTCTCTGGAAACACCATATATTTT.

V usage is TRBV28 and J usage is TRBJ1-2, with a weak D call TRBD1 (5 bases). The CDR3 length is 14 residues. V lost 3 bases and J lost 0, with 8 bases in between. Germline V gene sequence: CDR1 MDHEN, CDR2 SYDVKM. CDR3 sequence (DNA): TGTGCCAGCAGTTTCGGGGGATCTAACTATGGCTACACCTTC. It codes for CASSFGGSNYGYTF.

A note on this clone: Germline is not matched at one junction end, which may reflect a read error. V gene TRBV28 combines with J gene TRBJ1-4; a possible D gene is TRBD1 (5 bases). Looked up from germline, CDR1 is MDHEN and CDR2 is SYDVKM. The CDR3 sequence is 16 residues long. CDR3: CASSLRPGRAKEKLFF. The CDR3 DNA sequence: TGTGCCAGCAGTTTAAGGCCGGGCAGGGCTAAGGAAAAACTGTTTTTT.

V gene TRBV28 combines with J gene TRBJ1-4; TRBD1 might be the D (5 bases). Germline V gene lookup returns CDR1 MDHEN and CDR2 SYDVKM. V was cut by 2 bases and J by 1 base, with 11 bases left in between. The CDR3 loop spans 16 amino acids. CDR3 residues: CASSLRRVLTNEKLFF. In DNA form, the CDR3 reads TGTGCCAGCAGTTTACGCAGGGTTTTAACTAATGAAAAACTGTTTTTT.

This chain uses TRBV2 with TRBJ1-4; possible D gene TRBD1, 5 bases. Trimming pared 2 bases from V and 8 bases from J, leaving 9 bases between. From germline, CDR1 is SNHLY and CDR2 FYNNEI. The CDR3 spans 13 residues. This CDR3 is CASSEWGGEKLFF. CDR3 DNA sequence: TGTGCCAGCAGTGAATGGGGGGGAGAAAAACTGTTTTTT.

The CDR3 DNA sequence: TGTGCCAGCAGCCGCCGGGAGCTCTCCTACGAGCAGTACTTC. It translates to CASSRRELSYEQYF. The V call is TRBV28, the J call TRBJ2-7; D might be TRBD2 (6 bases). V lost 6 bases and J lost 0, with 12 bases in between. CDR3 length equals 14 residues. From germline, CDR1 is MDHEN and CDR2 SYDVKM.

Only a few counts were recorded for this clone. V usage is TRBV7-6 and J usage is TRBJ1-1; 8 nucleotides agree with TRBD1. Germline V gene lookup returns CDR1 SGHVS and CDR2 FNYEAQ. V lost 7 bases and J lost 3; bases outside the gene matches: 7. The CDR3 has 14 amino acids. This CDR3 is CASTDSGGHTEAFF. The CDR3 DNA sequence: TGTGCCAGCACAGATTCAGGGGGCCACACTGAAGCTTTCTTT.

This sequence joins TRBV4-3 and TRBJ2-3, with 7 bases lining up with TRBD1. V shed 4 bases and J 3 bases; nucleotides not matched to a gene: 22. Germline V gene lookup returns CDR1 LGHNA and CDR2 YSLEER. The CDR3 has 20 amino acids. CDR3: CASSLRGRYEATTLTDTQYF. The CDR3 DNA reads as TGCGCCAGCAGCCTAAGGGGGCGCTATGAGGCAACGACCTTGACAGATACGCAGTATTTT.

This sequence joins TRBV11-2 and TRBJ1-5; 7 nucleotides line up with TRBD1. The V segment lost 4 bases and the J segment 0 bases; nucleotides outside the gene matches: 3. Germline-derived CDR1 and CDR2 are SGHAT and FQNNGV. CDR3 length: 15 residues. DNA for the CDR3: TGTGCCAGCAGCTCGACAGGGAGTAGCAATCAGCCCCAGCATTTT. Translated: CASSSTGSSNQPQHF.

This clone was seen a few times. The chain couples TRBV2 to TRBJ1-1, with 9 bases matching TRBD1. This CDR3 is 13 amino acids long. Looked up from germline, CDR1 is SNHLY and CDR2 is FYNNEI. J was trimmed by 6 bases and V by 4 bases; bases with no gene match: 3. The CDR3 sequence is CASSVGTGSEAFF. In DNA, the CDR3 is TGTGCCAGCAGTGTGGGGACAGGGTCTGAAGCTTTCTTT.

The chain has TRBV27 and TRBJ2-1, with D possibly being TRBD1 (7 bases). V was clipped by 6 bases and J by 7 bases, with 10 bases between them. Germline V gene sequence: CDR1 MNHEY, CDR2 SMNVEV (reference sequence). This CDR3 is 12 amino acids long. For the CDR3, the DNA is TGTGCCAGCAGGTCAGGGGGGAATGAGCAGTTCTTC. Its translation is CASRSGGNEQFF.

This clone has just a few counts. V is TRBV19 and J is TRBJ2-7; 8 bases match TRBD1. The CDR3 covers 14 residues. V was pared by 5 bases and J by 1 base, with 4 bases of the junction left unmatched. Germline V gives CDR1 LNHDA, CDR2 SQIVND (reference sequence). The CDR3 here is CASSSGQGSYEQYF. Here the CDR3 DNA reads TGTGCCAGTAGTTCCGGACAGGGTTCCTACGAGCAGTACTTC.